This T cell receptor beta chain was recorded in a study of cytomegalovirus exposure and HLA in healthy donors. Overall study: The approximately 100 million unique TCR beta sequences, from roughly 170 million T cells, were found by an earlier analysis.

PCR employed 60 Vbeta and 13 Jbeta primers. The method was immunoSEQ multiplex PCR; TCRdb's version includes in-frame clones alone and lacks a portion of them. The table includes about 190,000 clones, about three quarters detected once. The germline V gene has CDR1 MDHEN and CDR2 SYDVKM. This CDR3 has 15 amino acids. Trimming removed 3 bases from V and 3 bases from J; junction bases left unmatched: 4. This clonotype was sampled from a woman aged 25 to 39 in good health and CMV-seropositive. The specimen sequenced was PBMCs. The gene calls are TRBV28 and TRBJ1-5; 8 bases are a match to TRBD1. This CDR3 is CASSFGQGVNQPQHF. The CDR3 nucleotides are TGTGCCAGCAGTTTTGGACAGGGAGTCAATCAGCCCCAGCATTTT.